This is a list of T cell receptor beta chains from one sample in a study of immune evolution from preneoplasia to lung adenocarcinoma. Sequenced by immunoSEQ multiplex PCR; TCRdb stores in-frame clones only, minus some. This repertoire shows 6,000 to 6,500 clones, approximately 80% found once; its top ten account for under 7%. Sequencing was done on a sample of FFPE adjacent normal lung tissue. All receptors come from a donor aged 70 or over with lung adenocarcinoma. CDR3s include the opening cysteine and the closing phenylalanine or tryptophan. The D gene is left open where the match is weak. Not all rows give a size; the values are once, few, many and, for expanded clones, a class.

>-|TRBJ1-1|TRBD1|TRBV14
CASSHHEVRGLEAFF
TGTGCCAGCAGCCACCATGAAGTTAGGGGGCTTGAAGCTTTCTTT
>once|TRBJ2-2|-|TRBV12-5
CASGLVRETGELFF
TGTGCTAGTGGTTTGGTACGAGAGACCGGGGAGCTGTTTTTT
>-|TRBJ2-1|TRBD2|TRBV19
CASRTSGVADNEQFF
TGTGCCAGTAGGACTAGCGGGGTGGCTGATAATGAGCAGTTCTTC
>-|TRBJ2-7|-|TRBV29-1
CSVAAANYEQYF
TGCAGCGTTGCGGCAGCTAACTACGAGCAGTACTTC
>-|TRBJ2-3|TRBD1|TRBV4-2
CASSQDPTGGTDTQYF
TGTGCCAGCAGCCAAGATCCAACAGGGGGCACAGATACGCAGTATTTT
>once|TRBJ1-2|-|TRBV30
CAWGTGHYYGYTF
TGTGCCTGGGGGACCGGACACTACTATGGCTACACCTTC
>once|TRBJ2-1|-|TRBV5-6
CASSLEGQATYNEQFF
TGTGCCAGCAGCTTGGAAGGCCAGGCAACCTACAATGAGCAGTTCTTC
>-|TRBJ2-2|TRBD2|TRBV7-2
CASSRTLSGLYTGELFF
TGTGCCAGCAGCCGCACACTTAGCGGGCTCTACACCGGGGAGCTGTTTTTT
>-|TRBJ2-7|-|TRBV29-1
CSVRDFSYEQYF
TGCAGCGTCCGGGACTTCTCCTACGAGCAGTACTTC
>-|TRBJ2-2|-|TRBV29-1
CSVRGTERSNTGELFF
TGCAGCGTCCGCGGTACAGAGCGATCGAACACCGGGGAGCTGTTTTTT
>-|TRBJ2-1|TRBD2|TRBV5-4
CASSSGLADNEQFF
TGTGCCAGCAGCTCCGGACTAGCGGACAATGAGCAGTTCTTC
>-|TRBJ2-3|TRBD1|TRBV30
CAWSVGTGGTDTQYF
TGTGCCTGGAGTGTCGGTACAGGGGGCACAGATACGCAGTATTTT
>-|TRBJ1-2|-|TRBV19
CASRADQNAGGYTF
TGTGCCAGTCGAGCGGATCAAAATGCCGGGGGCTACACCTTC
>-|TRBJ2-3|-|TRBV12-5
CASGLVPPDTQYF
TGTGCTAGTGGTTTGGTACCGCCAGATACGCAGTATTTT
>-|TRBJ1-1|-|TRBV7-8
CASRDRFMNTEAFF
TGTGCCAGCAGGGACAGATTCATGAACACTGAAGCTTTCTTT
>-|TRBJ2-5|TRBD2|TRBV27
CATANLAGAQETQYF
TGTGCCACCGCTAATCTAGCGGGAGCCCAAGAGACCCAGTACTTC
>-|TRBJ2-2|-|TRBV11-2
CASRTTSYTGELFF
TGTGCCAGCAGAACAACTAGTTACACCGGGGAGCTGTTTTTT
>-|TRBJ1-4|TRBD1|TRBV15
CATSRTDRTNEKLFF
TGTGCCACCAGCAGAACGGACAGGACTAATGAAAAACTGTTTTTT
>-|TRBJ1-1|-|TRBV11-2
CASSLVWDTEAFF
TGTGCCAGCAGCTTAGTCTGGGACACTGAAGCTTTCTTT
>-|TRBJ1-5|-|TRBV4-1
CASSPQGNSNQPQHF
TGCGCCAGCAGCCCGCAGGGGAATAGCAATCAGCCCCAGCATTTT
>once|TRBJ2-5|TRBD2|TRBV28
CASSQGRGAYQETQYF
TGTGCCAGCAGTCAAGGGCGGGGGGCATACCAAGAGACCCAGTACTTC
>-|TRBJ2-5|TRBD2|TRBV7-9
CASSPGTSGSGETQYF
TGTGCCAGCAGCCCCGGGACTAGCGGGAGTGGGGAGACCCAGTACTTC
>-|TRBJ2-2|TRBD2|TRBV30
CASSPGLALTGELFF
TGTGCCTCGTCGCCCGGACTAGCGCTCACCGGGGAGCTGTTTTTT
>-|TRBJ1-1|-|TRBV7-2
CASSSYMGEAFF
TGTGCCAGCAGCTCTTACATGGGTGAAGCTTTCTTT
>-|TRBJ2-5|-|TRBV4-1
CASSQVGGAWETQYF
TGCGCCAGCAGCCAGGTCGGGGGAGCTTGGGAGACCCAGTACTTC
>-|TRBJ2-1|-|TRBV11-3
CASSLDTLRDNEQFF
TGTGCCAGCAGCTTAGACACCCTCAGGGACAATGAGCAGTTCTTC
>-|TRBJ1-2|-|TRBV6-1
CASSVGVGYTF
TGTGCCAGCTCGGTAGGGGTTGGCTACACCTTC
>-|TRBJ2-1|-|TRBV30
CAWSVRISDEQFF
TGTGCCTGGAGTGTACGGATCAGCGATGAGCAGTTCTTC
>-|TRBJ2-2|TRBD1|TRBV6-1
CASRIGGFDTGELFF
TGTGCCAGCCGGATAGGGGGCTTTGACACCGGGGAGCTGTTTTTT
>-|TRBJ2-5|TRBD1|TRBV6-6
CASSRGTDQETQYF
TGTGCCAGCAGTAGAGGGACAGACCAAGAGACCCAGTACTTC
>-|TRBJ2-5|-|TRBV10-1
CASSETQGTQYF
TGCGCCAGCAGTGAGACCCAGGGAACCCAGTACTTC
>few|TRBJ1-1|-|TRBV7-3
CASSLLVNTEAFF
TGTGCCAGCAGCTTACTGGTAAACACTGAAGCTTTCTTT
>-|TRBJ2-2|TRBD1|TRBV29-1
CSVEVWDRNTGELFF
TGCAGCGTTGAAGTCTGGGACAGAAACACCGGGGAGCTGTTTTTT
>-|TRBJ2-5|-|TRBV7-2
CASSPFPGRGQETQYF
TGTGCCAGCAGCCCCTTCCCCGGGAGGGGGCAGGAGACCCAGTACTTC
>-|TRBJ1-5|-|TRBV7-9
CASSLSDGNQPQHF
TGTGCCAGCAGCTTAAGTGACGGCAATCAGCCCCAGCATTTT
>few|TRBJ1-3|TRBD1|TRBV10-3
CAIRGQGPSGNTIYF
TGTGCCATCAGGGGACAGGGCCCCTCTGGAAACACCATATATTTT
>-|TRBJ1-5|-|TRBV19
CASSLMTVGNQPQHF
TGTGCCAGTAGCCTGATGACCGTGGGCAATCAGCCCCAGCATTTT
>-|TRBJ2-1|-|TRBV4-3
CASTPGIGNEQFF
TGCGCCAGCACCCCTGGGATTGGCAATGAGCAGTTCTTC
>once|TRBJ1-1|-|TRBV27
CASSLLEGMLPEAFF
TGTGCCAGCAGTTTGTTGGAGGGTATGCTCCCTGAAGCTTTCTTT
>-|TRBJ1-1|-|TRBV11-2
CASSLRALTPTEAFF
TGTGCCAGCAGCCTAAGGGCCCTAACGCCCACTGAAGCTTTCTTT
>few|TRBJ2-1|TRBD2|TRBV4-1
CASSQGILAGGSYNEQFF
TGCGCCAGCAGCCAAGGCATACTAGCGGGAGGCTCCTACAATGAGCAGTTCTTC
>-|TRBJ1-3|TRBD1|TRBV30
CAWTRGLYGNTIYF
TGTGCCTGGACCAGGGGGCTTTATGGAAACACCATATATTTT
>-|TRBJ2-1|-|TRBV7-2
CASSLPPLDYEQFF
TGTGCCAGCAGCTTACCCCCTCTGGACTATGAGCAGTTCTTC
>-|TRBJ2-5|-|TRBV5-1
CASSLGDGKETQYF
TGCGCCAGCAGCTTGGGGGACGGGAAAGAGACCCAGTACTTC
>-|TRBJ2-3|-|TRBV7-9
CASSPSGTDTQYF
TGTGCCAGCAGTCCTAGCGGCACAGATACGCAGTATTTT
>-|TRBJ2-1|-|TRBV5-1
CASSWGPGPSNEQFF
TGCGCCAGCAGCTGGGGACCCGGGCCCAGCAATGAGCAGTTCTTC
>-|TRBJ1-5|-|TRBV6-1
CASSAGEYSNQPQHF
TGTGCCAGCAGTGCGGGGGAATATAGCAATCAGCCCCAGCATTTT
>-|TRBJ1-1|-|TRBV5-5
CASRWGWTADTEAFF
TGTGCCAGCAGGTGGGGGTGGACAGCCGACACTGAAGCTTTCTTT
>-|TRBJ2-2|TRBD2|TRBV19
CASSIRATLARNTGELFF
TGTGCCAGTAGTATCCGGGCCACACTAGCGAGGAACACCGGGGAGCTGTTTTTT
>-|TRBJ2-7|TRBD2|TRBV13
CASSYGGRASEQYF
TGTGCCAGCAGCTATGGCGGGAGAGCCTCCGAGCAGTACTTC
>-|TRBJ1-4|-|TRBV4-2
CASSQEGFADEKLFF
TGTGCCAGCAGCCAAGAGGGATTCGCTGATGAAAAACTGTTTTTT
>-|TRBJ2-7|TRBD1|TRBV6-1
CASSETAGTARF
TGTGCCAGCAGTGAAACCGCAGGGACAGCCCGCTTC
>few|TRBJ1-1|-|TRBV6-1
CATNQPGVGIWAFF
TGTGCCACCAATCAACCAGGGGTCGGAATCTGGGCTTTCTTT
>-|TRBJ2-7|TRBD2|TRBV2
CASSVQAGGSSFYEQYF
TGTGCCAGCAGTGTTCAAGCGGGAGGGTCCTCCTTCTACGAGCAGTACTTC
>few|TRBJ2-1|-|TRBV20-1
CSAREMTGMVF
TGCAGTGCTAGAGAGATGACAGGAATGGTCTTC
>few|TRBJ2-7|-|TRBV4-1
CASSQLAEYEQYF
TGCGCCAGCAGCCAGCTGGCTGAATACGAGCAGTACTTC